This T cell receptor beta chain was sequenced during a study of beta chain features in type 1 diabetes. cDNA synthesis used the whole RNA isolate, giving expressed TCRB sequences. TCRdb's copy holds only in-frame clones and misses some; the assay was immunoSEQ multiplex PCR. The table has 250,000 to 350,000 clones, more than 9.5% seen once. The sample consisted of naive CD4+ T cells from blood. The receptor comes from a woman in her 30s in good health.

Here the CDR3 reads CASSYPEAGTDTQYF. The CDR3 DNA reads as TGTGCCAGCAGCTACCCTGAGGCTGGGACAGATACGCAGTATTTT. This chain uses TRBV5-6 with TRBJ2-3; D remains unclear. Looked up from germline, CDR1 is SGHDT and CDR2 is YYEEEE. The length of the CDR3 is 15 residues. Trimming removed 3 bases at V and 3 bases at J, with 14 bases between.